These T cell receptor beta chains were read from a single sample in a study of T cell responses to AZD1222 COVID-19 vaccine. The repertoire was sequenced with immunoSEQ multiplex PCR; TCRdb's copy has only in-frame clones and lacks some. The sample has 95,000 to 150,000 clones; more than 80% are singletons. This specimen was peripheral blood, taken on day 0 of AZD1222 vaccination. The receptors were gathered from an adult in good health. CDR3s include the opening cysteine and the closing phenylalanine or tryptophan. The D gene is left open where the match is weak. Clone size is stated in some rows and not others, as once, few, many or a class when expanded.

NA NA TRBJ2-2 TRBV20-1 TGCAGTGCTAGTCGGGTCCTTAACACCGGGGAGCTGTTTTTT CSASRVLNTGELFF
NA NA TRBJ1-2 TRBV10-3 TGTGCCACCCATCAACCGGACAGTTCTGATGGCTACACCTTC CATHQPDSSDGYTF
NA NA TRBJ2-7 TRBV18 TGTGCCAGCTCACCAAACGAGTACGAGCAGTACTTC CASSPNEYEQYF
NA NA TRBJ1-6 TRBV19 TGTGCCAGTAGTATAGATACGGCCAGATCTGCAAATTCACCCCTCCACTTT CASSIDTARSANSPLHF
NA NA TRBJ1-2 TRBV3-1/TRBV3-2 TGTGCCAGCAGCCAAGTGTCAGTGGCTGGCTACACCTTC CASSQVSVAGYTF
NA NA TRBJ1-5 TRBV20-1 TGCAGTGCTAGTTCCGCCCCAGGGGCCAATCAGCCCCAGCATTTT CSASSAPGANQPQHF
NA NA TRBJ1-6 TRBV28 TGTGCCAGCAGCCCCCCTCTTGGGTCCCTCCACTTT CASSPPLGSLHF
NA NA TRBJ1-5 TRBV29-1 TGCAGCGTTGGCAGCTTCAATCAGCCCCAGCATTTT CSVGSFNQPQHF
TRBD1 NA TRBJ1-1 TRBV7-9 TGTGCCAGCAGCTCCCCGGGACAGGGGGGCACTGAAGCTTTCTTT CASSSPGQGGTEAFF
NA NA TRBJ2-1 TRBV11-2 TGTGCCAGCAGCTTAGTAAGGGGAACCTACAATGAGCAGTTCTTC CASSLVRGTYNEQFF
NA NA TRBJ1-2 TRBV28 TGTGCCAGCCTCGCCGGTAGCCTTAACTATGGCTACACCTTC CASLAGSLNYGYTF
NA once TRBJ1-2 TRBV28 TGTGCCAGCAGTTTATTATGGGGGGGCTACACCTTC CASSLLWGGYTF
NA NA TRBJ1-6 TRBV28 TGTGCCAGCAGGTACAGCTCCTATAATTCACCCCTCCACTTT CASRYSSYNSPLHF
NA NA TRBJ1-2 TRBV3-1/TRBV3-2 TGTGCCAGCAGCTTACGACAGGATCATGGCTACACCTTC CASSLRQDHGYTF
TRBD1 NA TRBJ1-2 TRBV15 TGTGCCACCAGCAGCTTTACAGGGGGCGGGGGCTACACCTTC CATSSFTGGGGYTF
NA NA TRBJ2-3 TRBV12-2 TGTGCAAGTCGCTGGATCAGGGACCCTAGCGGGAGAGGGGGTACGCAGTATTTT CASRWIRDPSGRGGTQYF
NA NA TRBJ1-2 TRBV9 TGTGCCAGCAGCGGCCTGAATGGCTACACCTTC CASSGLNGYTF
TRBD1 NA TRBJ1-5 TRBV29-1 TGCAGCGTCGAACAGGGGGCGAATCAGCCCCAGCATTTT CSVEQGANQPQHF
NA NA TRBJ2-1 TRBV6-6 TGTGCCAGCAGCCGCGGCGGGGGCCTGGGGAGTGAGCAGTTCTTC CASSRGGGLGSEQFF
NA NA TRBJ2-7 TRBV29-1 TGCAGCGTTGGGGGGGACTCCTCCTACGAGCAGTACTTC CSVGGDSSYEQYF
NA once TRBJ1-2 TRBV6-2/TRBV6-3 TGTGCCAGCAGTTACTCGCGAAACAGAGGCTTCAAGCCCTATGGCTACACCTTC CASSYSRNRGFKPYGYTF
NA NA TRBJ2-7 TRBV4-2 TGTGCCAGCAGCCAGGTGGATTTCAGGAGAGGCGAGCAGTACTTC CASSQVDFRRGEQYF
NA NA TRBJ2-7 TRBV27 TGTGCCAGCAGTTTAGCATGGTCGGCCGAGCAGTACTTC CASSLAWSAEQYF
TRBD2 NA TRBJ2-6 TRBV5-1 TGCGCCAGCAGCTTACTAGCGGGAGCTTCTGGGGCCAACGTCCTGACTTTC CASSLLAGASGANVLTF
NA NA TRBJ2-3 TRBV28 TGTGCCAGCAGTTTAGGGCTATCGGTCTTCAGCGGGCGGGTCGAGTATTTT CASSLGLSVFSGRVEYF
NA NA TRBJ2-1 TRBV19 TGTGCCAGTAGTACCGTTAGGTCCTACAATGAGCAGTTCTTC CASSTVRSYNEQFF
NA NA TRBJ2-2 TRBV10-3 TGTGCCATCAGTGAGTTGATCTTAAAGAACACCGGGGAGCTGTTTTTT CAISELILKNTGELFF
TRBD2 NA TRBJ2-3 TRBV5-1 TGCGCCAGCAGCCCCGGACTAGCAGGTCCAGATACGCAGTATTTT CASSPGLAGPDTQYF
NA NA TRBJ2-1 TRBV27 TGTGCCAGCAGTCCCGATCGGCGAACTCGAAGCTCCTACAATGAGCAGTTCTTC CASSPDRRTRSSYNEQFF
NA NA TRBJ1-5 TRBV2 TGTGCCAGCAGTGAAGAGGGGGGGACACCCCAGCATTTT CASSEEGGTPQHF